What follows describes a single TCR beta chain. Antigen specificity is unknown. The data are from a study of OX40 agonist ivuxolimab in advanced cancers. About the study: While on treatment, patients had intravenous ivuxolimab at 0.01 to 10 mg/kg every 2 weeks. Melanoma, hepatocellular carcinoma, head and neck or renal cell cancer occurred in dose-escalation patients. Mean age 60 years, range roughly 20 to 85; nearly 85% male.

Study-wide findings and caveats: Dosing at 0.1 to 3.0 mg/kg was accompanied by clonal expansion of CD4+ and CD8+ blood T cells by week 6.

Measured with immunoSEQ multiplex PCR; TCRdb has only the in-frame clones, and not every one. Here the sample spans approximately 76,000 clones, about 89% being singletons. The CDR3 extends over 18 amino acids. This TCR derives from an adult with an advanced solid tumor such as melanoma, head and neck, liver or kidney cancer. The sample in question was CD4+ or CD8+ T cells sorted from blood, obtained in a trial of the OX40 agonist ivuxolimab. This chain joins TRBV21-1 and TRBJ2-7; the D call of TRBD1 is as the table states it, not checked on the DNA. TRBV21-1 is assigned pseudogene status. The CDR3 coding sequence is TGTGCCAGCAGCAGACCGGGACAGGGGTCTATCAGCTCCTACGAGCAGTACTTC. Its protein is CASSRPGQGSISSYEQYF.